The rows below give T cell receptor beta chains drawn from one sample of a study of blood T cell repertoires in COVID-19. Some clones are missing from TCRdb's copy, which holds only in-frame ones; the method was immunoSEQ multiplex PCR. The table has some 27,000 clones, around three quarters seen once; the top ten hold almost 40%. The sequenced material came from peripheral blood. The receptors derive from a man aged 65 to 79 with acute or convalescent COVID-19. CDR3s include the opening cysteine and the closing phenylalanine or tryptophan. D genes are given only for firm matches. Not every row has a clone size; where given, it reads once, few, many or a size class.

v_call	j_call	d_call	clone_size	cdr3_aa	cdr3_nt
TRBV28	TRBJ2-5	TRBD2	once	CASSSLAGFQETQYF	TGTGCCAGCAGTTCCCTAGCGGGCTTCCAAGAGACCCAGTACTTC
TRBV19	TRBJ2-3	-	few	CASSIEVSGYTDTQYF	TGTGCCAGTAGTATAGAAGTTAGCGGCTACACAGATACGCAGTATTTT
TRBV7-2	TRBJ1-2	TRBD1	-	CASSFDRGYRGYTF	TGTGCCAGCAGCTTTGACAGGGGGTATCGTGGCTACACCTTC
TRBV4-3	TRBJ2-3	TRBD2	-	CASSQGLAGDSDTQYF	TGCGCCAGCAGCCAAGGACTAGCGGGAGACTCAGATACGCAGTATTTT
TRBV6-5	TRBJ1-3	-	few	CASSYGTLEVGNTIYF	TGTGCCAGCAGTTACGGGACACTAGAAGTCGGAAACACCATATATTTT
TRBV6-5	TRBJ2-1	TRBD2	-	CASRGTSGMHEQFF	TGTGCCAGCAGGGGGACTAGCGGTATGCATGAGCAGTTCTTC
TRBV27	TRBJ2-7	-	-	CASSSKLDWFYEQYF	TGTGCCAGCAGTTCAAAACTAGACTGGTTCTACGAGCAGTACTTC
TRBV7-2	TRBJ1-6	-	-	CASSLVVGGGSPLHF	TGTGCCAGCAGCTTAGTAGTCGGGGGGGGCTCACCCCTCCACTTT
TRBV5-5	TRBJ2-3	TRBD2	-	CASSLTSGGLGTDTQYF	TGTGCCAGCAGCTTGACTAGCGGGGGGCTTGGCACAGATACGCAGTATTTT
TRBV5-6	TRBJ2-5	-	-	CASQAGGETQYF	TGTGCCAGCCAAGCCGGAGGGGAGACCCAGTACTTC
TRBV5-1	TRBJ2-1	TRBD1	-	CASSSGQGAEQFF	TGCGCCAGCAGCTCCGGACAGGGGGCCGAGCAGTTCTTC
TRBV7-9	TRBJ1-2	-	few	CASSLSRIDYGYTF	TGTGCCAGCAGCTTATCCCGTATAGACTATGGCTACACCTTC
TRBV10-3	TRBJ2-1	TRBD1	-	CAISSGTGAQGQFF	TGTGCCATCAGTTCCGGGACAGGGGCCCAGGGGCAGTTCTTC
TRBV7-2	TRBJ1-3	-	-	CASSFGHAISGNTIYF	TGTGCCAGCAGCTTCGGACACGCCATCTCTGGAAACACCATATATTTT
TRBV6-5	TRBJ1-1	TRBD1	-	CASTYGQGNTEAFF	TGTGCCAGCACCTATGGACAGGGGAACACTGAAGCTTTCTTT
TRBV29-1	TRBJ2-3	-	-	CSARRGSDTQYF	TGCAGCGCCCGACGGGGGTCAGATACGCAGTATTTT
TRBV5-8	TRBJ1-5	TRBD1	-	CASRWNRGGRNQPQHF	TGTGCCAGCAGATGGAACAGGGGTGGTCGCAATCAGCCCCAGCATTTT
TRBV28	TRBJ2-2	-	-	CASSLPGLLGGFTGELFF	TGTGCCAGCAGTCTCCCTGGACTTTTGGGAGGTTTTACCGGGGAGCTGTTTTTT
TRBV27	TRBJ2-2	-	once	CASSLSFRGSLFTGELFF	TGTGCCAGCAGTTTATCGTTCCGCGGGTCCCTTTTCACCGGGGAGCTGTTTTTT
TRBV4-2	TRBJ1-2	-	-	CASSQDMVEGGYTF	TGTGCCAGCAGCCAAGATATGGTCGAGGGCGGCTACACCTTC
TRBV18	TRBJ2-7	-	-	CASSPVSGDTTSFYEQYF	TGTGCCAGCTCACCAGTATCCGGTGACACCACTAGCTTCTACGAGCAGTACTTC
TRBV6-5	TRBJ2-7	-	-	CASRSPLSRDYEQYF	TGTGCCAGCAGATCCCCCCTTTCCAGGGACTACGAGCAGTACTTC
TRBV6-5	TRBJ1-5	-	-	CASIIQEGSNQPQHF	TGTGCCAGCATTATACAGGAGGGGAGCAATCAGCCCCAGCATTTT
TRBV30	TRBJ1-6	-	-	CAWRAASNSPLHF	TGTGCCTGGAGGGCAGCGAGCAATTCACCCCTCCACTTT
TRBV6-5	TRBJ1-1	-	-	CASRINDRNTEAFF	TGTGCCAGCCGAATTAACGACAGGAACACTGAAGCTTTCTTT
TRBV19	TRBJ2-5	-	-	CASSPLMGGQETQYF	TGTGCCAGTAGTCCCCTCATGGGGGGCCAAGAGACCCAGTACTTC
TRBV2	TRBJ1-3	-	-	CASSVAGAYSGNTIYF	TGTGCCAGCAGTGTTGCAGGGGCCTACTCTGGAAACACCATATATTTT
TRBV5-1	TRBJ2-1	-	few	CASSPATSYNEQFF	TGCGCCAGCAGCCCGGCTACTAGTTACAATGAGCAGTTCTTC
TRBV7-9	TRBJ1-1	-	-	CASREQGEAFF	TGTGCCAGCAGAGAACAGGGTGAAGCTTTCTTT
TRBV5-1	TRBJ2-7	TRBD1	-	CATTTGQGAGEQYF	TGCGCCACCACGACGGGACAGGGGGCCGGCGAGCAGTACTTC
TRBV24-1	TRBJ1-5	-	-	CATSGRGNQPQHF	TGTGCCACCAGTGGAAGGGGTAATCAGCCCCAGCATTTT
TRBV6-6	TRBJ1-4	-	many	CASSYAGVVNEKLFF	TGTGCCAGCAGTTACGCGGGGGTTGTAAATGAAAAACTGTTTTTT
TRBV3-1/TRBV3-2	TRBJ2-2	-	-	CASSRPRTGLYLDTGELFF	TGTGCCAGCAGCCGACCCAGGACTGGACTATACTTGGACACCGGGGAGCTGTTTTTT
TRBV28	TRBJ1-1	TRBD1	-	CASKPTGGSLRAFF	TGTGCCAGCAAACCTACAGGGGGCTCTTTGAGAGCTTTCTTT
TRBV11-2	TRBJ2-2	-	-	CASLRTRVDGELFF	TGTGCCAGCCTCCGGACACGGGTTGACGGGGAGCTGTTTTTT
TRBV4-1	TRBJ2-3	-	-	CASSQIPGGLVGTQYF	TGCGCCAGCAGCCAAATTCCCGGAGGTCTCGTTGGAACGCAGTATTTT
TRBV19	TRBJ2-5	-	-	CASSIGTGVGQETQYF	TGTGCCAGTAGTATAGGAACGGGAGTAGGCCAAGAGACCCAGTACTTC
TRBV5-4	TRBJ2-7	TRBD2	few	CASSRSGLAGHEQYF	TGTGCCAGCAGCCGATCCGGACTAGCGGGGCACGAGCAGTACTTC
TRBV16	TRBJ1-4	-	once	CASSQQGPNEKLFF	TGTGCCAGCAGCCAACAGGGCCCTAATGAAAAACTGTTTTTT
TRBV7-2	TRBJ2-7	-	once	CASSSDVHRGQYF	TGTGCCAGCAGCTCTGACGTACACCGGGGGCAGTACTTC
TRBV7-9	TRBJ2-5	-	few	CASSLGILGSQETQYF	TGTGCCAGCAGCTTAGGGATTTTGGGCAGCCAAGAGACCCAGTACTTC